This T cell receptor (beta chain) came from a study of a mutant IDH1 vaccine in newly diagnosed glioma. Overall study context: Averaging 40.4 years of age, treated patients were approximately 62% male and roughly 38% female.

TCRdb's table, derived via immunoSEQ multiplex PCR, lists solely in-frame clones and lacks some. This table holds roughly 38,000 clones, around 79% found once. Regarding the study as a whole: Pseudoprogression appeared unlinked to shifts in leading peripheral T cell clonotypes.

Remarks on this clone: What it binds is not known.

Trimming removed 3 bases at V and 2 bases at J, with 10 bases between. This CDR3 comprises 14 residues. Germline V gene lookup returns CDR1 KGHSH and CDR2 LQKENI. Time point described: week 23, last vaccination. Vaccine doses each comprised 300 ug of mutant IDH1 20-mer peptide, with topical imiquimod. The chain employs TRBV18 and TRBJ1-1, with D uncertain. The material was PBMCs, obtained from a glioma patient whose treatment included an IDH1 peptide vaccine. This clonotype was obtained from a woman between 35 and 50 years old with glioma. Some clones in this sample may be carry-over from other donors' samples. This chain's CDR3 is CASSPGVTNTEAFF. In DNA, the CDR3 is TGTGCCAGCTCACCGGGTGTCACTAACACTGAAGCTTTCTTT.